This is a list of T cell receptor beta chains from one sample in a study of shared clonotypes between healthy human individuals. The data were produced by immunoSEQ multiplex PCR, yet TCRdb's version contains in-frame clones alone and is incomplete. This sample has approximately 1,500,000 clones, with roughly 96% found just once. The sequencing sample was made of naive CD4+ T cells sorted from blood. These receptors were collected from a young man in good health. Both conserved end residues are part of each CDR3. The D gene is left open where the match is weak. Clone size, where shown, is once, few, many, or a class for clones that have expanded.

clone size | J gene | V gene | CDR3 length | D gene | CDR3 protein | CDR3 DNA
NA | TRBJ1-1 | TRBV6-6 | 13 | NA | CASSQVPGTEAFF | TGTGCCAGCAGTCAGGTCCCTGGCACTGAAGCTTTCTTT
NA | TRBJ2-1 | TRBV9 | 15 | TRBD1 | CASSKDRVPYNEQFF | TGTGCCAGCAGCAAAGACAGGGTTCCCTACAATGAGCAGTTCTTC
NA | TRBJ2-1 | TRBV28 | 15 | TRBD1 | CASSSGQVGSNEQFF | TGTGCCAGCAGTTCCGGACAGGTCGGTTCCAATGAGCAGTTCTTC
NA | TRBJ2-1 | TRBV4-3 | 18 | TRBD2 | CASSQDGPLAGVLEEQFF | TGCGCCAGCAGCCAAGATGGTCCCCTAGCGGGAGTCCTAGAAGAGCAGTTCTTC
NA | TRBJ1-1 | TRBV7-9 | 14 | NA | CASSPHTVNTEAFF | TGTGCCAGCAGCCCACATACCGTGAACACTGAAGCTTTCTTT
NA | TRBJ2-5 | TRBV7-9 | 13 | NA | CASSLNVRETQYF | TGTGCCAGCAGCTTAAACGTCAGGGAGACCCAGTACTTC
NA | TRBJ1-1 | TRBV28 | 14 | TRBD1 | CASSTPGQTFEAFF | TGTGCCAGCAGTACACCGGGACAGACTTTTGAAGCTTTCTTT
NA | TRBJ2-5 | TRBV12-5 | 16 | TRBD2 | CASGLGTSGSQETQYF | TGTGCTAGTGGTTTGGGGACTAGCGGGAGTCAAGAGACCCAGTACTTC
NA | TRBJ2-6 | TRBV14 | 18 | TRBD1 | CASSQETGYRSGANVLTF | TGTGCCAGCAGCCAAGAGACAGGGTATCGGTCTGGGGCCAACGTCCTGACTTTC
NA | TRBJ1-2 | TRBV6-6 | 16 | NA | CASSYTRSDTGYGYTF | TGTGCCAGCAGTTACACTAGGTCGGACACGGGCTATGGCTACACCTTC
NA | TRBJ1-1 | TRBV20-1 | 11 | TRBD1 | CSASGTVEAFF | TGCAGTGCTAGTGGGACAGTTGAAGCTTTCTTT
NA | TRBJ2-3 | TRBV7-6 | 17 | TRBD2 | CASSLGASGSFSDTQYF | TGTGCCAGCAGCTTAGGGGCTAGCGGGAGTTTTTCAGATACGCAGTATTTT
NA | TRBJ2-6 | TRBV28 | 13 | NA | CASTQSGANVLTF | TGTGCCAGCACCCAGTCTGGGGCCAACGTCCTGACTTTC
NA | TRBJ2-5 | TRBV5-1 | 15 | NA | CASSFSLENQETQYF | TGCGCCAGCAGCTTCTCACTGGAAAACCAAGAGACCCAGTACTTC
NA | TRBJ2-1 | TRBV9 | 14 | TRBD2 | CASSVTSGRNEQFF | TGTGCCAGCAGCGTAACTAGCGGGAGGAATGAGCAGTTCTTC
once | TRBJ2-7 | TRBV12-1 | 15 | NA | CASSFGDSYSYEQYF | TGTGCCAGCAGCTTTGGTGACAGCTACTCCTACGAGCAGTACTTC
NA | TRBJ2-1 | TRBV10-3 | 15 | NA | CAISPIYRDYNEQFF | TGTGCCATCAGTCCTATCTACAGGGACTACAATGAGCAGTTCTTC
NA | TRBJ2-7 | TRBV18 | 12 | NA | CASSHAEEEQYF | TGTGCCAGCTCACATGCAGAGGAGGAGCAGTACTTC
NA | TRBJ2-7 | TRBV6-5 | 15 | TRBD2 | CASSRGLADTYEQYF | TGTGCCAGCAGTAGGGGACTAGCAGACACCTACGAGCAGTACTTC
few | TRBJ2-7 | TRBV6-5 | 14 | NA | CASSYADRPYEQYF | TGTGCCAGCAGTTACGCAGACCGCCCCTACGAGCAGTACTTC
NA | TRBJ2-7 | TRBV11-2 | 15 | TRBD2 | CASSIRLAGDHEQYF | TGTGCCAGCAGCATCAGACTAGCGGGAGACCACGAGCAGTACTTC
NA | TRBJ1-2 | TRBV5-5 | 15 | TRBD1 | CASSLGTGGLSSYTF | TGTGCCAGCAGCTTGGGGACAGGAGGACTTTCGAGCTACACCTTC
NA | TRBJ2-3 | TRBV18 | 17 | TRBD2 | CASSPLQAGPSTDTQYF | TGTGCCAGCTCACCCTTACAAGCGGGGCCCAGCACAGATACGCAGTATTTT
NA | TRBJ2-3 | TRBV28 | 19 | TRBD2 | CASSSKAPNPREVSDTQYF | TGTGCCAGCAGCTCGAAGGCCCCCAACCCGCGGGAGGTCTCAGATACGCAGTATTTT
NA | TRBJ1-3 | TRBV25-1 | 15 | TRBD1 | CASSESRDRVDTIYF | TGTGCCAGCAGTGAATCCCGGGACAGGGTAGACACCATATATTTT
NA | TRBJ2-1 | TRBV5-6 | 15 | NA | CASSLGPPGKDEQFF | TGTGCCAGCAGCTTGGGCCCCCCAGGGAAGGATGAGCAGTTCTTC
NA | TRBJ1-4 | TRBV5-1 | 17 | TRBD1 | CASSSGLRGTGVEKLFF | TGCGCCAGCAGCTCGGGTCTGCGAGGGACAGGGGTTGAAAAACTGTTTTTT
NA | TRBJ2-5 | TRBV9 | 14 | NA | CASSVRDIQETQYF | TGTGCCAGCAGCGTAAGGGACATCCAAGAGACCCAGTACTTC
NA | TRBJ2-3 | TRBV28 | 12 | NA | CASSPLPDTQYF | TGTGCCAGCAGCCCCCTACCAGATACGCAGTATTTT
NA | TRBJ2-7 | TRBV19 | 16 | TRBD2 | CASSIPLAGGQDEQYF | TGTGCCAGTAGTATACCACTAGCGGGAGGGCAGGACGAGCAGTACTTC
NA | TRBJ1-1 | TRBV20-1 | 10 | NA | CSARTTEAFF | TGCAGTGCTAGGACCACTGAAGCTTTCTTT
NA | TRBJ1-5 | TRBV21-1 | 17 | NA | CASSQTRDRGGNQPQHF | TGTGCCAGCAGCCAAACACGGGACAGGGGCGGCAATCAGCCCCAGCATTTT
NA | TRBJ2-3 | TRBV7-2 | 15 | NA | CASSLERQSTDTQYF | TGTGCCAGCAGCTTAGAGCGGCAAAGCACAGATACGCAGTATTTT
NA | TRBJ2-1 | TRBV28 | 14 | NA | CASSSQGSYNEQFF | TGTGCCAGCAGTTCTCAGGGCTCCTACAATGAGCAGTTCTTC
NA | TRBJ2-5 | TRBV25-1 | 15 | NA | CASSEFAFRGETQYF | TGTGCCAGCAGTGAATTTGCTTTTCGTGGTGAGACCCAGTACTTC
NA | TRBJ2-5 | TRBV7-2 | 15 | TRBD2 | CASSQGLAGIKTQYF | TGTGCCAGCAGCCAAGGACTAGCGGGAATAAAGACCCAGTACTTC
NA | TRBJ1-1 | TRBV18 | 15 | NA | CASSLHATGNTEAFF | TGTGCCAGCTCACTACACGCAACGGGGAACACTGAAGCTTTCTTT